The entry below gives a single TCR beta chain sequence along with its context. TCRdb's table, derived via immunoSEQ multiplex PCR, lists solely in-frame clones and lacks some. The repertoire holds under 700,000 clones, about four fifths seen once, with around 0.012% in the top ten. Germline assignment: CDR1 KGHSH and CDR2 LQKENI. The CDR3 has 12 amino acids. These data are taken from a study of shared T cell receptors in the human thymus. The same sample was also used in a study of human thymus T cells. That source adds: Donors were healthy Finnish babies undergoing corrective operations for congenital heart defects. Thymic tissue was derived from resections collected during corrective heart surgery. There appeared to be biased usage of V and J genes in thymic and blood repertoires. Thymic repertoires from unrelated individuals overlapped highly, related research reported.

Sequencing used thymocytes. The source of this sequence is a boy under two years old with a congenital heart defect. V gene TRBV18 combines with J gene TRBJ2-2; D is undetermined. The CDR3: CCSSTNTGELFF. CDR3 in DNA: TGTTGTAGTAGCACTAACACCGGGGAGCTGTTTTTT.